These T cell receptor beta chains were read from a single sample in a study of T cell repertoires in cytomegalovirus infection. TCRdb re-derived calls from the reads in MiXCR, one entry per CDR3 protein. This table has more than 150,000 distinct CDR3 sequences, around 20% appearing once. Sequenced material: PBMCs. Receptors originate from a human donor in good health (CMV status not recorded). Some clones in this sample may be carry-over from other donors' samples. Both conserved end residues are part of each CDR3. The D gene is left open where the match is weak. Where a row states a size, it is once, few, many or the class of an expanded clone; other rows omit it.

v_gene: TRBV7-9; len: 18; abundance: few; d_gene: TRBD1; j_gene: TRBJ2-4; CDR3nt: TGTGCCAGCAGCCCAGGGACAGCCCTGCGGGTAGCCAAAAACATTCAGTACTTC; CDR3aa: CASSPGTALRVAKNIQYF
v_gene: TRBV2; len: 13; abundance: .; d_gene: .; j_gene: TRBJ1-5; CDR3nt: TGTGCCAGCGCTTTAACGGGTTACCAGCCCCAGCATTTT; CDR3aa: CASALTGYQPQHF
v_gene: TRBV5-4; len: 16; abundance: few; d_gene: .; j_gene: TRBJ1-4; CDR3nt: TGTGCCAGCAGCTGGGCCGGACAGAGGACTAATGAAAAACTGTTTTTT; CDR3aa: CASSWAGQRTNEKLFF
v_gene: TRBV7-6; len: 13; abundance: .; d_gene: .; j_gene: TRBJ2-7; CDR3nt: TGTGCCAGCAGCTTAGGTGCGATCTACGAGCAGTACTTC; CDR3aa: CASSLGAIYEQYF
v_gene: TRBV12-3/TRBV12-4; len: 13; abundance: few; d_gene: .; j_gene: TRBJ1-2; CDR3nt: TGTGCCAGCAGTTTGAGGCAGGGGCCTGGCTACACCTTC; CDR3aa: CASSLRQGPGYTF
v_gene: TRBV7-2; len: 13; abundance: .; d_gene: .; j_gene: TRBJ1-3; CDR3nt: TGTGCCAGCAGCCTCTCGGGTGGAAACACCATATATTTT; CDR3aa: CASSLSGGNTIYF
v_gene: TRBV20-1; len: 13; abundance: .; d_gene: TRBD1; j_gene: TRBJ1-2; CDR3nt: TGCAGTGCTAGGGGACAGGGGAACTATGGCTACACCTTC; CDR3aa: CSARGQGNYGYTF
v_gene: TRBV11-2; len: 15; abundance: many; d_gene: .; j_gene: TRBJ1-6; CDR3nt: TGTGCCAGCAGCTTACTGGCTGGGACTACTTCACCCCTCCACTTT; CDR3aa: CASSLLAGTTSPLHF
v_gene: TRBV10-3; len: 15; abundance: .; d_gene: .; j_gene: TRBJ2-1; CDR3nt: TGTGCCATCAGTGTGACGGACAGTTCCTACAATGAGCAGTTCTTC; CDR3aa: CAISVTDSSYNEQFF
v_gene: TRBV27; len: 13; abundance: few; d_gene: .; j_gene: TRBJ1-1; CDR3nt: TGTGCCAGCAGCGAAACCGTGGGGACTGAAGCTTTCTTT; CDR3aa: CASSETVGTEAFF